Listed here are 7 T cell receptor beta chains from one sample, sequenced in a study of molecular identifiers for immune sequencing clone quantification. TCRdb passed the PCR reads through MiXCR, listing each CDR3 protein once. The table lists under 100,000 distinct CDR3 sequences, around 25% of them singletons. Sequencing was done on a sample of naive CD8+ T cells from blood, with Jurkat cell RNA spiked in. Subset given: FACS-sorted CD8+CD4-CCR7+CD45RA+ naive T cells. These receptors originate from a human donor in good health. Some libraries in this study had Jurkat cell RNA spiked in.

Remarks on this clonotype: Possible read error: a much larger clone is one base away. The chain carries TRBV7-6 and TRBJ1-1; D is uncertain. Germline CDR1 is SGHVS and CDR2 is FNYEAQ. This CDR3 is built from 13 residues. In DNA form, the CDR3 reads TGTGCCAGCAGCCGGGTTTCGAACACTGAAGCTTACTTT. Translating gives CASSRVSNTEAYF.

There are many counts of this clonotype. An end of the junction does not agree with germline; a read error may underlie this. V gene TRBV7-7 combines with J gene TRBJ2-2; D is uncertain. This CDR3 has 11 amino acids. Germline V gene sequence: CDR1 SSHAT, CDR2 FNYEAQ (reference sequence). In DNA, the CDR3 is TGTGCTAGCAGATCCACCGGGGAGCTGTTTTTT. Its translation is CASRSTGELFF.

This rearrangement joins TRBV7-9 to TRBJ1-1; a weak D match, TRBD1 (6 bases). This CDR3 is built from 13 residues. Germline V CDR1 and CDR2: SEHNR, FQNEAQ (reference sequence). CDR3 in amino acids: CVQWGDMNTEAFF. The CDR3 DNA follows: TGTGTTCAGTGGGGGGACATGAACACTGAAGCTTTCTTT.

For this clonotype: Germline is not matched at one junction end, which may reflect a read error. This sequence joins TRBV6-1 and TRBJ2-7, with D possibly matching TRBD2 (6 bases). The germline gives CDR1 MNHNS, CDR2 SASEGT. The CDR3 runs 15 residues. CDR3 bases: TGTGCCAGCAGCTCCCGGGACTTCTACTCCTACGTGCAGTACTTC. Protein sequence: CASSSRDFYSYVQYF.

This clonotype was seen only a few times. A much larger clone is a single base away; this may be a read error. The genes are TRBV6-5 and TRBJ2-3, with D perhaps TRBD2 (5 bases). The V gene's germline CDR1 is MNHEY and CDR2 SVGAGI. This CDR3 region has 16 residues. The chain's CDR3 is CASSTFRGPSTNTQYF. The CDR3 region has the DNA TGTGCCAGCAGCACGTTCCGCGGACCTAGCACAAATACGCAGTATTTT.

This clonotype appeared many times. The chain employs TRBV14 and TRBJ2-7; D remains ambiguous. V was trimmed by 3 bases and J by 6 bases, leaving 12 bases between them. The CDR3 totals 13 residues. Per the germline V gene, CDR1 is SGHDN and CDR2 is FVKESK. The CDR3 bases are TGTGCCAGCAGCCATATGACTCCCTCCGAGCAGTACTTC. Amino acid sequence: CASSHMTPSEQYF. Variable domain in full (rest from reference TRBV14 and TRBJ2-7): EAGVTQFPSHSVIEKGQTVTLRCDPISGHDNLYWYRRVMGKEIKFLLHFVKESKQDESGMPNNRFLAERTGGTYSTLKVQPAELEDSGVYFCASSHMTPSEQYFGPGTRLTVT.

In this sample, this clonotype turned up a few times. This chain uses TRBV27 with TRBJ2-7; 9 nucleotides match TRBD1. This CDR3 comprises 15 residues. J was trimmed by 6 bases and V by 5 bases; bases with no gene match: 11. The germline V gene encodes CDR1 MNHEY and CDR2 SMNVEV (reference sequence). CDR3 bases: TGTGCCAGCAGTCTGGTGAGGGACAGGGCTTCCGAGCAGTACTTC. Translation: CASSLVRDRASEQYF.